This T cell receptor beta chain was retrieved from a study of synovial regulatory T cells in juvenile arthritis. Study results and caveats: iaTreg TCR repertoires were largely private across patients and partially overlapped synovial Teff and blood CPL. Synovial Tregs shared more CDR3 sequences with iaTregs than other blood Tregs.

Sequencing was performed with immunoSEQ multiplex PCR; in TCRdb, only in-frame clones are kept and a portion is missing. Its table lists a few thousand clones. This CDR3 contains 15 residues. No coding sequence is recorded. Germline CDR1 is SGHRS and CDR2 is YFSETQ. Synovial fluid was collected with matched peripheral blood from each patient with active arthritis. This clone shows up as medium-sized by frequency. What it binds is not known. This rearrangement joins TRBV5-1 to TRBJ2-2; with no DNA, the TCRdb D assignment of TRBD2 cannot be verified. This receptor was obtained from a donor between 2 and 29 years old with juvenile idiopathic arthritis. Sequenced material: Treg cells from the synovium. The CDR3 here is CASSLAGKFTGELFF.